This T cell receptor beta chain comes out of a study of T cell responses to AZD1222 COVID-19 vaccine. Study context: Second-dose timings of about 4 or about 12 weeks were pooled.

V was pared by 6 bases and J by 9 bases, with 14 bases between. The CDR3 is 12 amino acids. To note about this clone: Its antigen is unknown.

Assay used: immunoSEQ multiplex PCR; TCRdb lists only in-frame clones, some missing. Among 150,000 or so clones listed, roughly 90% were seen once. Study-wide points: At 160-218 and 743-854, vaccine-associated CD4 TCRs were dominant, and they spanned spike. Compared with day 0, the breadth and depth of the Spike-specific TCR repertoire rose significantly after two doses of AZD1222. The donors showed a predominance of white British ancestry and of females, with possible underestimation of clonal diversity.

The specimen was peripheral blood, collected on day 0 of AZD1222 vaccination. The clonotype originates from an adult in good health. The chain has TRBV12-3 or TRBV12-4 and TRBJ1-1, with D tentatively TRBD1 (5 bases). CDR3 in amino acids: CASSPVEGKAFF. In DNA, the CDR3 is TGTGCCAGCAGCCCCGTTGAGGGGAAAGCTTTCTTT.